This TCR beta chain derives from a study of blood T cell repertoires in COVID-19. Libraries were prepared by immunoSEQ multiplex PCR; TCRdb keeps only in-frame clonotypes and omits some of them. Counted here are under 350,000 clones, around 86% occurring once; the ten biggest clones make up 1.5% to 2%. The sequence was obtained from a middle-aged woman who had recovered from COVID-19. Sequencing was carried out using PBMCs or T cells enriched from blood (not recorded which).

CDR3 region: CASSLLAGGQETQYF. The DNA of the CDR3 is TGCGCCAGCAGCCTACTAGCGGGGGGGCAAGAGACCCAGTACTTC. The genes are TRBV5-1 and TRBJ2-5; TRBD2 matches 13 bases. CDR1 and CDR2 (germline): SGHRS, YFSETQ. Trimming took 4 bases from V and 2 from J; bases not matched to a gene: 2. The CDR3 extends over 15 amino acids.